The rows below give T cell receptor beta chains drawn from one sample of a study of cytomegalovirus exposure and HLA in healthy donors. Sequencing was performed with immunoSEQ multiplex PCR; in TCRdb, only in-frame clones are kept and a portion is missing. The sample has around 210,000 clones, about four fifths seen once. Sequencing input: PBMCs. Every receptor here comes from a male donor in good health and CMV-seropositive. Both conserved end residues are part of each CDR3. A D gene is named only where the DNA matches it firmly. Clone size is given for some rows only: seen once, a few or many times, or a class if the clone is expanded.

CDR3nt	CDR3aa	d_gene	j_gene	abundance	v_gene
TGTGCCTGGAGGCGGGACGGCTACTCTGGAAACACCATATATTTT	CAWRRDGYSGNTIYF	-	TRBJ1-3	-	TRBV30
TGTGCCAGCAGCACCGGGACAGCGAACACCGGGGAGCTGTTTTTT	CASSTGTANTGELFF	TRBD1	TRBJ2-2	-	TRBV11-2
TGTGCCAGCAGCGACCGGGACAGGGGTCTTCATGGCTACACCTTC	CASSDRDRGLHGYTF	TRBD1	TRBJ1-2	-	TRBV9
TGTGCCAGCGGGACTAGCGGGGGGAGCACAGATACGCAGTATTTT	CASGTSGGSTDTQYF	TRBD2	TRBJ2-3	-	TRBV5-4
TGTGCCAGCAGCTTGCAGGGGGCTGAATCACCCCTCCACTTT	CASSLQGAESPLHF	TRBD1	TRBJ1-6	-	TRBV7-2
TGTGCCGGGAGACAGGCCCTGAACACTGAAGCTTTCTTT	CAGRQALNTEAFF	-	TRBJ1-1	-	TRBV2
TGTGCCATCAGCGGACAGGGTTCAAGCTCCTCTGGAAACACCATATATTTT	CAISGQGSSSSGNTIYF	TRBD1	TRBJ1-3	-	TRBV10-3
TGTGCCAGCAGCTCCGCTCGACCTGGCGGCTATGGCTACACCTTC	CASSSARPGGYGYTF	-	TRBJ1-2	-	TRBV7-8
TGTGCCAGCTCACTTGCGACTGGCGGGAACACTGAAGCTTTCTTT	CASSLATGGNTEAFF	-	TRBJ1-1	-	TRBV18
TGTGCCACCAGCCGACCCAAACGACTAGCGGGAGGAGTCCATGAGCAGTTCTTC	CATSRPKRLAGGVHEQFF	TRBD2	TRBJ2-1	-	TRBV15
TGTGCCAGCAGCCTCACTCCCGCTAGCGGGAGTAGTAATGAGCAGTTCTTC	CASSLTPASGSSNEQFF	TRBD2	TRBJ2-1	-	TRBV4-2
TGTGCCAGCAGTGCTGGAGCAGAAGCTTTCTTT	CASSAGAEAFF	-	TRBJ1-1	few	TRBV25-1
TGTGCCAGCAGCGTAGACGTAGGCGGATCCTACGAGCAGTACTTC	CASSVDVGGSYEQYF	-	TRBJ2-7	-	TRBV9
TGTGCCAGCAGGTGCCCCGGGGGGGACTCTGGAAACACCATATATTTT	CASRCPGGDSGNTIYF	-	TRBJ1-3	-	TRBV6-9
TGTGCCAGCAGCACCCGGACAGGAATCGAGCAGTACTTC	CASSTRTGIEQYF	TRBD1	TRBJ2-7	once	TRBV7-6
TGTGCCAGCAGGGGGGGGTCCGGTTTGTCGGGGAACTATGGCTACACCTTC	CASRGGSGLSGNYGYTF	-	TRBJ1-2	-	TRBV2
TGCGCCAGCAGTTTGACAGGGGAACCTGGCTACACCTTC	CASSLTGEPGYTF	TRBD1	TRBJ1-2	-	TRBV5-1
TGCGCCAGCAGCCCAGACGACAGGGCCAACACTGAAGCTTTCTTT	CASSPDDRANTEAFF	TRBD1	TRBJ1-1	-	TRBV4-1
TGTGCCACCGCGACAGGGGCTGGAAACACCATATATTTT	CATATGAGNTIYF	TRBD1	TRBJ1-3	-	TRBV2
TGCGCCAGCAGCTTGGATCAGGGGATGACTGAAGCTTTCTTT	CASSLDQGMTEAFF	-	TRBJ1-1	-	TRBV5-1
TGCGCCAGCAGCACTGGGACTGTACAAGGGTACAATGAGCAGTTCTTC	CASSTGTVQGYNEQFF	-	TRBJ2-1	-	TRBV5-1
TGTGCCAGCAGCTTAATCGGGCAGGGGACGAGAGAGACCCAGTACTTC	CASSLIGQGTRETQYF	-	TRBJ2-5	-	TRBV7-6
TGTGCCAGCAGCTTAAGGTTGGCGATTAGCGGAGGCACAGATACGCAGTATTTT	CASSLRLAISGGTDTQYF	-	TRBJ2-3	-	TRBV7-2
TGTGCCAGCAAGCTCCGGGGTTTATCCCAAGAGACCCAGTACTTC	CASKLRGLSQETQYF	-	TRBJ2-5	-	TRBV11-2
TGTGCCAGCAGTTTACATCCCAATCTAGTGCTTGAGCAGTTCTTC	CASSLHPNLVLEQFF	-	TRBJ2-1	-	TRBV6-5
TGTGCCAGCTCCTCCCCATCGGGGTATCCCCCGTACAATGAGCAGTTCTTC	CASSSPSGYPPYNEQFF	-	TRBJ2-1	-	TRBV18
TGCGCCAGCAGCCAAGCGGTCCCCTTAGGTAGCGAGCAGTACTTC	CASSQAVPLGSEQYF	-	TRBJ2-7	-	TRBV4-3
TGTGCCAGCCGTCAGGGATTAGACAATCAGCCCCAGCATTTT	CASRQGLDNQPQHF	-	TRBJ1-5	-	TRBV6-5
TGTGCCAGCAGCTTAGGGGGGGGAGAAGGCTACACCTTC	CASSLGGGEGYTF	-	TRBJ1-2	-	TRBV11-2
TGTGCCAGCAGCTTCGCGACAGGGTACAATGAGCAGTTCTTC	CASSFATGYNEQFF	TRBD1	TRBJ2-1	-	TRBV7-3
TGTGCCAGCAGCTTCCTAATACTCTCCTACGAGCAGTACTTC	CASSFLILSYEQYF	-	TRBJ2-7	-	TRBV7-2
TGTGCCAGCAGTGAATTGTTTTTCGTGGCAGGGGGGATCTCTGGAAACACCATATATTTT	CASSELFFVAGGISGNTIYF	TRBD1	TRBJ1-3	-	TRBV2
TGTGCCAGCAGACCAGATGGGGCGATACTATATGGCTACACCTTC	CASRPDGAILYGYTF	-	TRBJ1-2	-	TRBV27
TGTGCCAGCAGCCATTCCCTGGGAAGCGGGGCTTACTACGAGCAGTACTTC	CASSHSLGSGAYYEQYF	TRBD2	TRBJ2-7	-	TRBV7-2
TGTGCCAGCAGCCCCGGGCAGGGCTATGGCTACACCTTC	CASSPGQGYGYTF	-	TRBJ1-2	-	TRBV7-3
TGCGCCAGCAGCCCGCTGGCCAGCTACGAGCAGTACTTC	CASSPLASYEQYF	-	TRBJ2-7	-	TRBV5-1
TGTGCCAGCAGCCCGGGACAGGGGGCCCCCTACGAGCAGTACTTC	CASSPGQGAPYEQYF	TRBD1	TRBJ2-7	-	TRBV7-9
TGCGCCAGCAGCGGGGGGACAGGGCTAACCTACGAGCAGTACTTC	CASSGGTGLTYEQYF	TRBD1	TRBJ2-7	-	TRBV5-1
TGTGCCAGCAGCTTAGCTTTCGGCTCAGGGGGCAGACAAGAGACCCAGTACTTC	CASSLAFGSGGRQETQYF	TRBD1	TRBJ2-5	-	TRBV7-7
TGTGCCAGCAGCCAAGCGACGGAGCGGGGCTACACCTTC	CASSQATERGYTF	-	TRBJ1-2	-	TRBV14
TGTGCCAGTAGTACCGTGGATTTGGGGAGGAGTGGCTACACCTTC	CASSTVDLGRSGYTF	-	TRBJ1-2	-	TRBV19
TGTGCCAGCAGTTACTACTACGGGACAGGGTCCTACGAGCAGTACTTC	CASSYYYGTGSYEQYF	TRBD1	TRBJ2-7	-	TRBV28
TGTGCCAGCTCACCACAGGACGGGAGAGTATCCGGGGAGCTGTTTTTT	CASSPQDGRVSGELFF	-	TRBJ2-2	-	TRBV18
TGTGCCAGCAGGGGACAGGGGACGGTTGAGACCCAGTACTTC	CASRGQGTVETQYF	TRBD1	TRBJ2-5	-	TRBV7-2
TGCGCCAGCAGTCCCCTGGGCAGGGGGAAGTATACGCAGTATTTT	CASSPLGRGKYTQYF	TRBD1	TRBJ2-3	-	TRBV23-1
TGTGCCAGCAGCTCCGGGACAGTGAACACTGAAGCTTTCTTT	CASSSGTVNTEAFF	TRBD1	TRBJ1-1	few	TRBV2
TGTGCCAGCATTGACAGGGGGCGAGGTTATAATGAGCAGTTCTTC	CASIDRGRGYNEQFF	TRBD1	TRBJ2-1	few	TRBV6-5
TGTGCCAGCAGGCAGGCCCCGGGATCGCAGTATTTT	CASRQAPGSQYF	-	TRBJ2-3	-	TRBV2
TGCACCAGCAGCCAAGTACGGGCGGGGGGGCCGCACGGGGAGACCCAGTACTTC	CTSSQVRAGGPHGETQYF	TRBD2	TRBJ2-5	-	TRBV4-3
TGTGCCAGCAGTTTACTAGTGGCAGGGGGCAATGAGCAGTTCTTC	CASSLLVAGGNEQFF	TRBD1	TRBJ2-1	-	TRBV27
TGCGCCAGCACCGGACACCCGCGAGATACGCAGTATTTT	CASTGHPRDTQYF	-	TRBJ2-3	-	TRBV5-1
TGTGCCAGCAGCTATAGCGGGAGAGGCTCAGATACGCAGTATTTT	CASSYSGRGSDTQYF	TRBD2	TRBJ2-3	-	TRBV5-4
TGTGCCAGCAGCTTGAGGGGAAGTAGCAATCAGCCCCAGCATTTT	CASSLRGSSNQPQHF	-	TRBJ1-5	-	TRBV5-6
TGTGCCAGCAGCGTAGAGGAAGCGGGAGGGTCCGAGCAGTACTTC	CASSVEEAGGSEQYF	TRBD2	TRBJ2-7	-	TRBV9
TGTGCCAGCAGCTTGACAGGGTACGAGCAGTACTTC	CASSLTGYEQYF	TRBD1	TRBJ2-7	-	TRBV11-2
TGTGCCAGCTCACCTTACAGGGAAGGGGCTAACTATGGCTACACCTTC	CASSPYREGANYGYTF	-	TRBJ1-2	once	TRBV18
TGTGCCAGCAGTCCCGGGACAGCCTTTTGGGACGAGCAGTACTTC	CASSPGTAFWDEQYF	TRBD1	TRBJ2-7	-	TRBV6-1